This is a list of T cell receptor beta chains from one sample in a study of shared clonotypes between healthy human individuals. TCRdb keeps only in-frame clones here, not all; method: immunoSEQ multiplex PCR. There are millions of clones in the sample; 85% to 95% occur only once, and more than 0.95% lies in the top ten. Sequenced material: naive CD8+ T cells sorted from blood. All receptors come from a man younger than 35 in good health. The CDR3 runs from the conserved cysteine through the conserved F or W. A D gene is named only where the DNA matches it firmly. The size entry is marked missing in some rows and otherwise reads once, few, many or a size class.

few TRBJ1-1 TRBV10-1 NA TGCGCCAGCAGTGAGTCGAGCTACACTGAAGCTTTCTTT CASSESSYTEAFF
NA TRBJ2-2 TRBV5-5 NA TGTGCCAGCAGATTTGGGCCAAACGGGGAGCTGTTTTTT CASRFGPNGELFF
NA TRBJ1-6 TRBV27 NA TGTGCCAGCAGTTTATCGGGTTCCAGCAATTCACCCCTCCACTTT CASSLSGSSNSPLHF
once TRBJ2-7 TRBV6-1 NA TGTGCCAGCAGTTTTCGGGCCTTTAACTACGAGCAGTACTTC CASSFRAFNYEQYF
NA TRBJ1-1 TRBV13 NA TGTGCCAGCAGCACGAGGAAGATTATGAACACTGAAGCTTTCTTT CASSTRKIMNTEAFF
NA TRBJ1-1 TRBV27 TRBD1 TGTGCCAGCAGTTTAGACGGAAGGAGGGGAGGGGGCTATGAAGCTTTCTTT CASSLDGRRGGGYEAFF
NA TRBJ2-5 TRBV25-1 NA TGTGCCAGCAGTGGGCGTGAGACCCAGTACTTC CASSGRETQYF
NA TRBJ1-2 TRBV4-1 TRBD1 TGCGCCAGCAGCCAAGATGCAGGGGGCGGGTGGGGCTACACCTTC CASSQDAGGGWGYTF
NA TRBJ2-5 TRBV23-1 TRBD2 TGCGCCAGCAGCCAAAAGGGGGCTAGCGGGGTCCAAGAGACCCAGTACTTC CASSQKGASGVQETQYF
NA TRBJ2-1 TRBV19 NA TGTGCCAGTAGTATCGGAAACAGCTACAATGAGCAGTTCTTC CASSIGNSYNEQFF
NA TRBJ2-3 TRBV2 TRBD2 TGTGCCAGCCATGGTAGCGGGTCTAGCACAGATACGCAGTATTTT CASHGSGSSTDTQYF
NA TRBJ2-7 TRBV27 NA TGTGCCAGCAGTGTTCCGTCTAAGTTGGGAGGTTACGAGCAGTACTTC CASSVPSKLGGYEQYF
NA TRBJ1-5 TRBV28 NA TGTGCCAGCAGTCTGAACGGTCCTTTTTCCAATCAGCCCCAGCATTTT CASSLNGPFSNQPQHF
NA TRBJ1-5 TRBV2 NA TGTGCCAGCAGCCAACCGGGTAGCAATCAGCCCCAGCATTTT CASSQPGSNQPQHF
once TRBJ1-1 TRBV9 TRBD1 TGTGCCAGCAGCTCGGGACAGTGGAACACTGAAGCTTTCTTT CASSSGQWNTEAFF
NA TRBJ1-2 TRBV7-8 NA TGTGCCAGCAGCTTAGGTCCAGGGAGGGGTGGCTACACCTTC CASSLGPGRGGYTF
NA TRBJ2-7 TRBV11-2 NA TGTGCCTGCCTCACTGGATACGAGCAGTACTTC CACLTGYEQYF
NA TRBJ1-1 TRBV7-2 NA TGTGCCAGCAGCTTCCATGTGGGTTCCCGCGCTGAAGCTTTCTTT CASSFHVGSRAEAFF
NA TRBJ2-1 TRBV29-1 NA TGCAGCCCTAGGGACCAATACAATGAGCAGTTCTTC CSPRDQYNEQFF
NA TRBJ2-1 TRBV19 TRBD1 TGTGCCAGCTCAGGGGGCCTCTCCTACAATGAGCAGTTCTTC CASSGGLSYNEQFF
NA TRBJ2-5 TRBV13 NA TGTGCCAGCAGCCCCGCCCTAGATCTCAACCAAGAGACCCAGTACTTC CASSPALDLNQETQYF
NA TRBJ2-2 TRBV4-1 NA TGCGCCAGCAGCCAAGCTAGCGCCAACACCGGGGAGCTGTTTTTT CASSQASANTGELFF
once TRBJ2-7 TRBV7-9 NA TGTGCCAGCAGCCCCAGAACACCCTCTAGTACCTACGAGCAGTACTTC CASSPRTPSSTYEQYF
NA TRBJ1-1 TRBV18 NA TGTGCCAGCTCACCAGGGACACAAAACACTGAAGCTTTCTTT CASSPGTQNTEAFF
NA TRBJ2-7 TRBV29-1 TRBD1 TGCAGCGTTAGGACAGGGGCTTACGAGCAGTACTTC CSVRTGAYEQYF
NA TRBJ2-1 TRBV7-9 TRBD1 TGTGCCAGCAGCTTAGGGACAGGGATAAGGTACAATGAGCAGTTCTTC CASSLGTGIRYNEQFF